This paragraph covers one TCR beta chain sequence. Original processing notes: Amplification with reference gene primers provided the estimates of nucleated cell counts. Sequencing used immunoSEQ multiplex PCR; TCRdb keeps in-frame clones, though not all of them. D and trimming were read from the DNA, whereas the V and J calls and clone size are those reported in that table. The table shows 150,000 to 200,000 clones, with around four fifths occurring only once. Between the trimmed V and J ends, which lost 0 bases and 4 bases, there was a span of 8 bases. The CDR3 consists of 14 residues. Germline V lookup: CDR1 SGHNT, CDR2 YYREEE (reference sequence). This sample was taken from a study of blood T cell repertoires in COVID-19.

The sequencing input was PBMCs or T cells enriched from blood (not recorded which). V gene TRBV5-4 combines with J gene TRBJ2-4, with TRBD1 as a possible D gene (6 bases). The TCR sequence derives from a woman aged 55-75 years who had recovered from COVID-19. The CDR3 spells CASSLDQGKNIQYF. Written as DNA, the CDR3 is TGTGCCAGCAGCTTGGATCAGGGGAAAAACATTCAGTACTTC.